Shown below are 23 T cell receptor beta chains from a single sample sequenced in a study of cytomegalovirus exposure and HLA in healthy donors. Researchers ran the PCR with 60 Vbeta and 13 Jbeta primers. The assay was immunoSEQ multiplex PCR, and TCRdb's table has in-frame clones only and misses some. Among some 96,000 clones listed, approximately 76% were seen once. The specimen was PBMCs. The receptor source for this set is a middle-aged man in good health and CMV-seropositive.

The chain joins TRBV7-2 to TRBJ2-1; 11 positions match TRBD1. CDR1 and CDR2 from the germline V gene are SGHTA and FQGNSA. With V trimmed by 5 bases and J by 9 bases, 6 bases remained unmatched. This CDR3 is built from 14 residues. The chain's CDR3 is CASSPRTGGGEQFF. The DNA for the CDR3 is TGTGCCAGCAGCCCACGGACAGGGGGCGGTGAGCAGTTCTTC.

This chain uses TRBV13 with TRBJ1-1; D is undetermined. Deletions cut 5 bases from V and 5 bases from J, with 15 bases between. The germline gives CDR1 PRHDT, CDR2 FYEKMQ (reference sequence). There are 14 residues in the CDR3. The CDR3 region is CASSTRESITEAFF. DNA of the CDR3: TGTGCCAGCAGCACCCGGGAATCTATAACTGAAGCTTTCTTT.

The chain couples TRBV6-5 to TRBJ2-6; 10 bases are a match to TRBD1. Germline CDR1 reads MNHEY; CDR2 reads SVGAGI. The CDR3 has 15 residues. Trimming removed 8 bases from V and 2 bases from J; junction bases left unmatched: 3. CDR3 DNA: TGTGCCAGCCGGGACAGGGGAACTGGGGCCAACGTCCTGACTTTC. Amino acids: CASRDRGTGANVLTF.

The chain joins TRBV11-2 to TRBJ2-2; 8 bases agree with TRBD2. The CDR3 contains 16 residues. Per germline, CDR1 SGHAT and CDR2 FQNNGV. The V segment lost 0 bases and the J segment 4 bases; nucleotides outside the gene matches: 4. The CDR3 spells CASSLERLAGTGELFF. The CDR3 DNA reads as TGTGCCAGCAGCTTAGAGCGCCTAGCGGGCACCGGGGAGCTGTTTTTT.

The genes are TRBV5-5 and TRBJ2-7; no reliable D call. The germline V gene has CDR1 SGHKS and CDR2 YYEKEE (reference sequence). This CDR3 spans 14 amino acids. The germline V and J ends were trimmed by 0 bases and 3 bases, with 10 bases remaining between them. The CDR3 DNA reads as TGTGCCAGCAGCTTGGTTTACAATAACTACGAGCAGTACTTC. Residues: CASSLVYNNYEQYF.

The chain joins TRBV19 to TRBJ1-5, with D possibly matching TRBD1 (6 bases). V shed 4 bases and J shed 0 bases, with 13 bases lying between them. This CDR3 is built from 16 residues. Germline values: CDR1 LNHDA, CDR2 SQIVND (reference sequence). CDR3: CASSRSRGNSNQPQHF. The CDR3 DNA follows: TGTGCCAGTAGTAGGTCCAGGGGCAATAGCAATCAGCCCCAGCATTTT.

This chain uses TRBV13 with TRBJ2-7, with 13 bases identical to TRBD2. Germline CDR1 reads PRHDT; CDR2 reads FYEKMQ (reference sequence). After removal of 5 bases from V and 6 bases from J, the junction contained 7 bases not matched to a gene. The CDR3 is 15 amino acids. CDR3 coding DNA: TGTGCCAGCAGCACAACTAGCGGGGGGGTAATCGAGCAGTACTTC. Its protein is CASSTTSGGVIEQYF.

This clone appeared a single time. The chain has TRBV6-5 and TRBJ1-2; TRBD1 matches at 9 bases. The CDR3 is 16 amino acids. V trimming: 4 bases; J trimming: 1 base; junction bases outside the gene matches: 7. Germline-derived CDR1 and CDR2 are MNHEY and SVGAGI. CDR3 nucleotides: TGTGCCAGCAGTTTCACAGGGGGCGCCGGTAACTATGGCTACACCTTC. Translating gives CASSFTGGAGNYGYTF.

The chain recombines TRBV6-5 with TRBJ2-1, with D possibly matching TRBD1 (6 bases). V was trimmed by 0 bases and J by 4 bases, leaving 10 bases between them. Germline CDR1 reads MNHEY; CDR2 reads SVGAGI. The CDR3 has 15 residues. CDR3 residues: CASSYSPTGYNEQFF. CDR3 nucleotide sequence: TGTGCCAGCAGTTACTCGCCAACAGGGTACAATGAGCAGTTCTTC.

The chain links TRBV6-5 to TRBJ1-2; no clear D gene. Per germline, CDR1 MNHEY and CDR2 SVGAGI. CDR3 length: 13 amino acids. Trimming left V 8 bases short and J 4 bases short, with 14 bases between. The CDR3 DNA is TGTGCCAGCGCGGCGCGAATCGGCTATGGCTACACCTTC. Residues: CASAARIGYGYTF.

This clone turned up a few times. As DNA, the CDR3 is TGTGCCAGCAGCTTCCTGGGGGGGGCCGGCACAGATACGCAGTATTTT. Translation gives CASSFLGGAGTDTQYF. The rearrangement uses TRBV5-4 and TRBJ2-3, with D tentatively TRBD2 (7 bases). The ends were cut back, 2 bases at V and 1 base at J, with 14 bases in the middle. Per germline, CDR1 SGHNT and CDR2 YYREEE (reference sequence). The CDR3 contains 16 residues.

J is TRBJ1-2 and V is TRBV6-5; 8 bases are shared with TRBD1. Looked up from germline, CDR1 is MNHEY and CDR2 is SVGAGI. Trimming at V came to 4 bases and at J to 4 bases, leaving 5 bases not matched to a gene. The CDR3 runs 14 residues. This chain's CDR3 is CASSFLTGAYGYTF. CDR3 nucleotide sequence: TGTGCCAGCAGTTTCTTGACAGGGGCCTATGGCTACACCTTC.

The chain couples TRBV27 to TRBJ2-6; 7 nucleotides agree with TRBD1. Germline CDR1 is MNHEY and CDR2 is SMNVEV (reference sequence). V trimming: 4 bases; J trimming: 0 bases; junction bases outside the gene matches: 9. The CDR3 length is 18 residues. CDR3 sequence (DNA): TGTGCCAGCAGTTACCGGGGACAGTTTCTCTCTGGGGCCAACGTCCTGACTTTC. Its protein product is CASSYRGQFLSGANVLTF.

The V gene is TRBV7-9, the J gene TRBJ2-3, with 8 bases fitting TRBD2. Unmatched junction bases numbered 3, after V lost 4 bases and J lost 0 bases. Germline CDR1 is SEHNR and CDR2 is FQNEAQ (reference sequence). CDR3 length: 15 residues. The CDR3 DNA reads as TGTGCCAGCAGCTCTCGGGGGGGAAGCACAGATACGCAGTATTTT. Translated, it gives CASSSRGGSTDTQYF.

The rearrangement joins TRBV6-6 to TRBJ2-1; D ambiguous. The V and J ends lost 7 bases and 15 bases respectively, with 16 bases between them. Per the germline V gene, CDR1 is MNHNY and CDR2 is SVGAGI (reference sequence). There are 11 residues in the CDR3. The DNA for the CDR3 is TGTGCCAGCACCCTGCATGATGAGTCGTTCTTC. This encodes CASTLHDESFF.

This chain uses TRBV27 with TRBJ2-7, with D possibly being TRBD1 (5 bases). Trimming stripped 6 bases from V and 4 bases from J, with 7 bases between. Germline V CDR1 and CDR2: MNHEY, SMNVEV (reference sequence). There are 11 residues in the CDR3. The CDR3 coding sequence is TGTGCCAGCAGGACAGAGTACGAGCAGTACTTC. It translates to CASRTEYEQYF.

This chain joins TRBV9 and TRBJ2-3, with D perhaps matching TRBD2 (7 bases). CDR3 length equals 16 residues. V lost 2 bases, J lost 2 bases, and 15 bases lay in between. Germline V lookup: CDR1 SGDLS, CDR2 YYNGEE. This CDR3 is CASSVGGGHDTDTQYF. DNA of the CDR3: TGTGCCAGCAGCGTTGGGGGGGGACACGACACAGATACGCAGTATTTT.

This rearrangement joins TRBV28 to TRBJ2-7; TRBD1 might be the D (6 bases). The V gene's germline CDR1 is MDHEN and CDR2 SYDVKM. This CDR3 is built from 15 residues. Trimming removed 6 bases at V and 7 bases at J, with 22 bases between. The CDR3 spells CASSRMTGLRGEQYF. The CDR3 DNA is TGTGCCAGCAGCCGGATGACAGGCCTCCGTGGGGAGCAGTACTTC.

This clone was seen more than once but under ten times. The chain uses TRBV28 and TRBJ2-1, with a weak D call TRBD1 (6 bases). V lost 4 bases and J lost 0, with 16 bases in between. CDR1 and CDR2 (germline): MDHEN, SYDVKM. This CDR3 region has 17 residues. The CDR3 protein is CASSSRFGTRSYNEQFF. The CDR3, as DNA: TGTGCCAGCAGTTCTCGGTTCGGGACACGCTCCTACAATGAGCAGTTCTTC.

CDR3 region: CASSHTAGTGELFF. DNA of the CDR3: TGTGCCAGCAGCCACACGGCAGGGACCGGGGAGCTGTTTTTT. The chain recombines TRBV6-5 with TRBJ2-2; TRBD1 might be the D (5 bases). Trimming left V 6 bases short and J 5 bases short, with 13 bases between. Germline values: CDR1 MNHEY, CDR2 SVGAGI. This CDR3 contains 14 residues.

The chain uses TRBV4-1 and TRBJ2-1; 10 bases line up with TRBD2. The CDR3 loop spans 15 amino acids. J gave up 7 bases and V 2 bases, and 5 bases lay outside the gene matches. CDR1 is MGHRA, CDR2 YSYEKL, per germline. The CDR3 DNA follows: TGCGCCAGCAGCCAATTTACTAGCGGGAAGAATGAGCAGTTCTTC. As protein: CASSQFTSGKNEQFF.

The chain recombines TRBV2 with TRBJ2-5; 9 bases are a match to TRBD1. The J call may be mistaken, given a closer DNA end match to TRBJ2-7. Germline CDR1 and CDR2: SNHLY and FYNNEI. This CDR3 has 15 residues. Here the CDR3 DNA reads TGTGCCAGCACTCCCGGGACAGGGAGAAACTACGAGCAGTACTTC. Translation: CASTPGTGRNYEQYF.

This clone counts as medium-sized. This chain connects TRBV14 to TRBJ2-7; weak D call: TRBD1 (5 bases). Between the trimmed V and J ends, which lost 3 bases and 5 bases, there was a span of 11 bases. The germline CDR1 and CDR2 sequences are SGHDN and FVKESK. CDR3 length: 13 amino acids. The CDR3 is CASSHQGNNEQYF. CDR3 nucleotides: TGTGCCAGCAGCCACCAGGGTAACAACGAGCAGTACTTC.